Shown below are 29 T cell receptor beta chains from a single sample sequenced in a study of T cells in Graves' hyperthyroidism and ophthalmopathy. Amplification of TCR beta CDR3 regions was performed using RNA transcripts as template. With the HTBI primer set, the TCR CDR3 went through a first round of RT-PCR. MiXCR, run by TCRdb on the multiplex PCR reads, gives a single entry per CDR3 protein. The sample contains about 500,000 distinct CDR3 sequences, around 15% of which appear only once. What was sequenced was blood. These receptors were collected from a woman aged 25 to 45 with Graves' ophthalmopathy.

This clonotype was seen many times. The chain has TRBV27 and TRBJ1-1; the D gene is possibly TRBD1 (5 bases). Germline CDR1 and CDR2: MNHEY and SMNVEV (reference sequence). The V end was cut by 3 bases, the J end by 1 base, with 18 bases between. This CDR3 is 17 amino acids long. The CDR3 DNA sequence: TGTGCCAGCAGTTTGGGACCAAATGGGCAGCCGAACACTGAAGCTTTCTTT. Its translation: CASSLGPNGQPNTEAFF.

This clonotype has ten or more counts. CDR3 nucleotide sequence: TGTGCCAGCAGTTGGGGACAGTTGAACACTGAAGCTTTCTTT. Translating gives CASSWGQLNTEAFF. The chain uses TRBV12-3 or TRBV12-4 and TRBJ1-1; 7 positions match TRBD1. With 4 bases clipped from V and 0 bases from J, the junction kept 2 bases outside the gene matches. The CDR3 runs to 14 residues.

The chain is built from TRBV30 and TRBJ2-7; a weak D match, TRBD1 (5 bases). The V end lost 6 bases, the J end lost 2 bases, and 17 bases lay between the germline ends. The CDR3 loop spans 14 amino acids. From germline, CDR1 is GTSNPN and CDR2 SVGIG (reference sequence). CDR3 nucleotides: TGTGCCTGCCGACAGTCCAGGCCCGCCTACGAGCAGTACTTC. This translates into CACRQSRPAYEQYF. Filled out from reference TRBV30 and TRBJ2-7, the complete variable domain reads SQTIHQWPATLVQPVGSPLSLECTVEGTSNPNLYWYRQAAGRGLQLLFYSVGIGQISSEVPQNLSASRPQDRQFILSSKKLLLSDSGFYLCACRQSRPAYEQYFGPGTRLTVT.

This clonotype came up many times. The chain couples TRBV29-1 to TRBJ2-1; possible D gene TRBD2, 6 bases. This CDR3 spans 15 amino acids. V lost 4 bases to trimming and J lost 2 bases, with 15 bases between them. The V gene's germline CDR1 is SQVTM and CDR2 ANQGSEA. This chain's CDR3 is CSVAEGSWAYNEQFF. DNA of the CDR3: TGCAGCGTTGCGGAGGGGTCTTGGGCCTACAATGAGCAGTTCTTC.

This clonotype has more than one count but fewer than ten. The chain couples TRBV5-1 to TRBJ1-4; 10 bases line up with TRBD1. Germline V gives CDR1 SGHRS, CDR2 YFSETQ. The CDR3 consists of 16 residues. J was trimmed by 4 bases and V by 4 bases; bases with no gene match: 7. DNA for the CDR3: TGCGCCAGCAGCCCCGGGACAGGGGCCTTTAATGAAAAACTGTTTTTT. This encodes CASSPGTGAFNEKLFF.

The table lists this clonotype with a few counts. The chain carries TRBV6-1 and TRBJ2-2; D is possibly TRBD1 (5 bases). CDR3 length equals 15 residues. Germline CDR1 MNHNS, CDR2 SASEGT. Trimming pared 6 bases from V and 3 bases from J, leaving 14 bases between. The chain's CDR3 is CASRRVTGYTGELFF. CDR3 DNA sequence: TGTGCCAGCAGAAGGGTTACAGGATACACCGGGGAGCTGTTTTTT.

This clonotype has just a few counts. V and J are TRBV19 and TRBJ1-3, with D possibly matching TRBD1 (5 bases). Between the trimmed V and J ends, which lost 6 bases and 0 bases, there was a span of 9 bases. The CDR3 loop spans 14 amino acids. Germline loops: CDR1 LNHDA, CDR2 SQIVND (reference sequence). CDR3 sequence reads: CASRTTGSGNTIYF. The DNA of the CDR3 is TGTGCCAGTAGGACAACAGGCTCTGGAAACACCATATATTTT.

This clonotype was seen at least ten times. The V and J genes are TRBV7-2 and TRBJ2-3; 12 nucleotides match TRBD1. Per the germline V gene, CDR1 is SGHTA and CDR2 is FQGNSA. The CDR3 is made up of 16 amino acids. The V gene end was trimmed by 5 bases and the J gene end by 5 bases; junction bases not matched to a gene: 8. The CDR3 DNA reads TGTGCCAGCAGCCGCCGGGACAGGGGGCGGATAGATACGCAGTATTTT. Its translation is CASSRRDRGRIDTQYF.

This clonotype was found many times. V and J are TRBV3-1 and TRBJ2-3; D is uncertain. CDR1 is LGHDT and CDR2 is YNNKEL in the germline V gene (reference sequence). The CDR3 has 13 amino acids. The V and J ends lost 5 bases and 5 bases respectively, with 11 bases between them. In DNA form, the CDR3 reads TGTGCCAGCAGCGCAGAACTCCGAGATACGCAGTATTTT. It codes for CASSAELRDTQYF.

In regard to this clonotype: It may be a read error: a sequence one base away is much more abundant. The chain has TRBV7-9 and TRBJ2-1; D possibly corresponds to TRBD2 (5 bases). Germline V lookup: CDR1 SEHNR, CDR2 FQNEAQ (reference sequence). The V end was cut by 5 bases, the J end by 8 bases, with 10 bases between. The CDR3 contains 12 residues. The CDR3 DNA reads TGTGCCAGCAGCACCGGGATGGATGAGCAGTTCTTC. Amino acids: CASSTGMDEQFF.

The V and J genes are TRBV6-2 or TRBV6-3 and TRBJ2-1; 12 nucleotides match TRBD2. CDR1 is MNHEY and CDR2 is SVGEGT in the germline V gene. The CDR3 has 16 residues. With 0 bases clipped from V and 8 bases from J, the junction kept 5 bases outside the gene matches. The CDR3 sequence is CASSYSPSGRVHEQFF. CDR3 DNA: TGTGCCAGCAGTTACTCCCCTAGCGGGAGGGTCCATGAGCAGTTCTTC.

There are many counts of this clonotype. V gene TRBV5-1 combines with J gene TRBJ2-3, with 9 bases matching TRBD1. The CDR3 has 16 amino acids. The junction had 9 bases not matched to a gene; V was cut back by 4 bases and J by 3 bases. CDR1 is SGHRS, CDR2 YFSETQ, per germline. CDR3 in DNA: TGCGCCAGCAGCACGTACAGGGGGCCTAGTACAGATACGCAGTATTTT. Its protein product is CASSTYRGPSTDTQYF. The entire variable domain, with the rest obtained from reference TRBV5-1 and TRBJ2-3, is as follows: KAGVTQTPRYLIKTRGQQVTLSCSPISGHRSVSWYQQTPGQGLQFLFEYFSETQRNKGNFPGRFSGRQFSNSRSEMNVSTLELGDSALYLCASSTYRGPSTDTQYFGPGTRLTVL.

On this clonotype itself: A much larger clone sits a single nucleotide away, making a read error possible. Here the CDR3 omits its conserved ending phenylalanine or tryptophan, so a read error is the likely source. The rearrangement joins TRBV28 to TRBJ1-6; 7 positions match TRBD1. The junction had 5 bases not matched to a gene; V was cut back by 7 bases and J by 2 bases. Germline V gene lookup returns CDR1 MDHEN and CDR2 SYDVKM. CDR3 length: 15 amino acids. Here the CDR3 DNA reads TGTGCCAGCAAGAAGGGGGCAACCTATAATTCACCCCTCCACCTT. Its translation is CASKKGATYNSPLHL.

With regard to this clonotype: One base away lies a much larger clone, so this may be a sequencing read error. V usage is TRBV6-5 and J usage is TRBJ2-7, with 8 bases fitting TRBD2. The CDR3 spans 16 residues. Germline V CDR1 and CDR2: MNHEY, SVGAGI. DNA for the CDR3: TGTGCCTGCAGTTACTCGATTTCGGGAGGGCCCTACGAGCAGTACTTC. It yields the protein CACSYSISGGPYEQYF.

In this sample, this clonotype turned up many times. The chain uses TRBV5-6 and TRBJ2-5, with D possibly matching TRBD1 (6 bases). CDR1 and CDR2 from the germline V gene are SGHDT and YYEEEE. V was trimmed by 4 bases and J by 5 bases, leaving 21 bases between them. The CDR3 has 16 amino acids. In DNA form, the CDR3 reads TGTGCCAGCAGCATTGGAGCCAGGGGTGTATGGGAGACCCAGTACTTC. Amino acid sequence: CASSIGARGVWETQYF.

This clonotype appeared many times. The chain is built from TRBV5-1 and TRBJ2-3; 13 nucleotides match TRBD2. The CDR3 contains 15 residues. Germline V gene sequence: CDR1 SGHRS, CDR2 YFSETQ. The trim removed 4 bases at V and 6 bases at J, leaving 5 bases unmatched. The DNA for the CDR3 is TGCGCCAGCAGCGCGGGGACTAGCGGGACGGATACGCAGTATTTT. It translates to CASSAGTSGTDTQYF.

This clonotype was seen a handful of times. The chain joins TRBV28 to TRBJ2-7; TRBD1 is a possible D gene (6 bases). The germline V gene has CDR1 MDHEN and CDR2 SYDVKM. Trimming stripped 2 bases from V and 2 bases from J, with 10 bases between. The CDR3 is 14 amino acids. DNA of the CDR3: TGTGCCAGCAGTTTACTCAGGGGTACCTACGAGCAGTACTTC. Translating it yields CASSLLRGTYEQYF.

This clonotype has just a few counts. V is TRBV6-2 or TRBV6-3 and J is TRBJ2-7; D may be TRBD2 (6 bases). This CDR3 region has 12 residues. V was cut by 11 bases and J by 4 bases, with 15 bases left in between. Looked up from germline, CDR1 is MNHEY and CDR2 is SVGEGT. The CDR3 DNA reads as TGTGCCCACGGGCGGGGTGGATACGAGCAGTACTTC. Encoded protein: CAHGRGGYEQYF.

This chain links TRBV27 with TRBJ2-6; possible D gene TRBD1, 6 bases. The CDR3 is 17 amino acids. Trimming took off 3 bases at V and 0 bases at J, with 12 bases between the two ends. Germline V gives CDR1 MNHEY, CDR2 SMNVEV (reference sequence). CDR3 sequence: CASSLGTGLSGANVLTF. CDR3 coding DNA: TGTGCCAGCAGTTTGGGAACAGGGCTCTCTGGGGCCAACGTCCTGACTTTC.

This rearrangement joins TRBV5-1 to TRBJ2-1; D may be TRBD2 (6 bases). The CDR3 sequence is 15 residues long. V lost 4 bases to trimming and J lost 6 bases, with 17 bases between them. Germline CDR1 is SGHRS and CDR2 is YFSETQ. The CDR3 spells CASSRRGAGRNEQFF. In nucleotides, the CDR3 is TGCGCCAGCAGCCGACGTGGGGCGGGACGCAATGAGCAGTTCTTC. Full variable domain (rest looked up from reference TRBV5-1 and TRBJ2-1): KAGVTQTPRYLIKTRGQQVTLSCSPISGHRSVSWYQQTPGQGLQFLFEYFSETQRNKGNFPGRFSGRQFSNSRSEMNVSTLELGDSALYLCASSRRGAGRNEQFFGPGTRLTVL.

The table lists this clonotype with a few counts. The chain combines TRBV9 with TRBJ1-1, with a weak D call TRBD1 (6 bases). Germline assignment: CDR1 SGDLS and CDR2 YYNGEE. This CDR3 has 13 residues. V lost 0 bases to trimming and J lost 10 bases, with 13 bases between them. CDR3 region: CASSVGGGRAAFF. Here the CDR3 DNA reads TGTGCCAGCAGCGTAGGAGGGGGACGTGCAGCTTTCTTT.

This clonotype has just a few counts. J is TRBJ2-2 and V is TRBV7-2; TRBD2 matches at 9 bases. V shed 5 bases and J 3 bases; nucleotides not matched to a gene: 16. The CDR3 length is 19 residues. The germline V gene has CDR1 SGHTA and CDR2 FQGNSA. Here the CDR3 DNA reads TGTGCCAGCAGCAACCCCCCCCTAGCGGGAAGTTTTTACACCGGGGAGCTGTTTTTT. Translated, it gives CASSNPPLAGSFYTGELFF.

There are a few counts of this clonotype. This chain joins TRBV7-3 and TRBJ2-2, with D unclear. V was cut by 5 bases and J by 0 bases, with 7 bases left in between. Germline values: CDR1 SGHTA, CDR2 FQGTGA. The CDR3 totals 14 residues. CDR3 sequence (DNA): TGTGCCAGCAGCCGGGCCCCGAACACCGGGGAGCTGTTTTTT. Encoded protein: CASSRAPNTGELFF.

This clonotype was counted ten times or more. The rearrangement links TRBV15 to TRBJ1-2; TRBD1 might be the D (6 bases). In germline, CDR1 is LNHNV, CDR2 YYDKDF (reference sequence). CDR3 length: 14 amino acids. Trimming took off 4 bases at V and 8 bases at J, with 17 bases between the two ends. CDR3 coding DNA: TGTGCCACCAGCACCCGAACAGGGCAGGGGGGCTACACCTTC. Its translation: CATSTRTGQGGYTF.

This clonotype was recorded many times. V usage is TRBV6-2 or TRBV6-3 and J usage is TRBJ2-3, with TRBD2 matching over 9 bases. CDR3 length equals 18 residues. Losses at the gene ends were 6 bases for V and 1 base for J; bases not matched to a gene: 14. Per the germline V gene, CDR1 is MNHEY and CDR2 is SVGEGT. The DNA for the CDR3 is TGTGCCAGCAGCACAAGGCGCGTAGCGGGAGTCGGCACAGATACGCAGTATTTT. As protein: CASSTRRVAGVGTDTQYF.

There are many counts of this clonotype. CDR3 amino acids: CASSYVVNTGELFF. Written as DNA, the CDR3 is TGTGCCAGCAGTTACGTGGTCAACACCGGGGAGCTGTTTTTT. The rearrangement uses TRBV6-6 and TRBJ2-2; no definite D call. The germline V gene encodes CDR1 MNHNY and CDR2 SVGAGI (reference sequence). The CDR3 has 14 residues. The V and J ends lost 2 bases and 2 bases respectively, with 6 bases between them.

Many counts were recorded for this clonotype. The chain has TRBV28 and TRBJ2-3, with TRBD2 matching 10 bases. With V trimmed by 5 bases and J by 2 bases, 10 bases remained unmatched. Germline lookup yields CDR1 MDHEN and CDR2 SYDVKM. The CDR3 runs 17 residues. CDR3 sequence (DNA): TGTGCCAGCAGTCTCTTAACTAGCGGGGATTACACAGATACGCAGTATTTT. Its translation: CASSLLTSGDYTDTQYF.

V gene TRBV11-1 combines with J gene TRBJ1-1, with D possibly matching TRBD1 (5 bases). The CDR3 contains 15 residues. V was pared by 5 bases and J by 3 bases, with 16 bases between. CDR1 is SGHAT and CDR2 is FQDESV in the germline V gene (reference sequence). The CDR3 region has the DNA TGTGCCAGCAGCGATCGTAAACCGGGGGACACTGAAGCTTTCTTT. Translated: CASSDRKPGDTEAFF.

The V call is TRBV6-6, the J call TRBJ1-6; D is undetermined. V was shortened by 2 bases and J by 8 bases, with 7 bases between the two germline ends. The CDR3 has 13 residues. CDR1 and CDR2 from the germline V gene are MNHNY and SVGAGI (reference sequence). CDR3 protein: CASSYGVHSPLHF. Here the CDR3 DNA reads TGTGCCAGCAGTTACGGGGTCCATTCACCCCTCCACTTT.